This T cell receptor beta chain was found in a study of T cell responses to AZD1222 COVID-19 vaccine. Notes on the study in general: Donors were chiefly white British, with a greater number of females, and clonal diversity was perhaps underestimated. Reportedly, nearly half the spike-specific TCRs target unmutated variant regions.

Remarks on this clone: The antigen is undetermined.

Produced via immunoSEQ multiplex PCR; TCRdb's table is partial and in-frame only. The profile shows 150,000 to 180,000 clones, about 90% of them singletons. Material: peripheral blood, obtained on day 0 of MenACWY control vaccination. This TCR derives from an adult in good health.

The DNA of the CDR3 is TGTGCCAGTAGTATAGATCCTAGAAAGGTCGGCTACACCTTC. This sequence encodes CASSIDPRKVGYTF. The gene calls are TRBV19 and TRBJ1-2; D uncertain. The V end was cut by 0 bases, the J end by 8 bases, with 13 bases between. The CDR3 is made up of 14 amino acids. In germline, CDR1 is LNHDA, CDR2 SQIVND (reference sequence). Together with reference TRBV19 and TRBJ1-2, the CDR3 gives the full variable domain: DGGITQSPKYLFRKEGQNVTLSCEQNLNHDAMYWYRQDPGQGLRLIYYSQIVNDFQKGDIAEGYSVSREKKESFPLTVTSAQKNPTAFYLCASSIDPRKVGYTFGSGTRLTVV.